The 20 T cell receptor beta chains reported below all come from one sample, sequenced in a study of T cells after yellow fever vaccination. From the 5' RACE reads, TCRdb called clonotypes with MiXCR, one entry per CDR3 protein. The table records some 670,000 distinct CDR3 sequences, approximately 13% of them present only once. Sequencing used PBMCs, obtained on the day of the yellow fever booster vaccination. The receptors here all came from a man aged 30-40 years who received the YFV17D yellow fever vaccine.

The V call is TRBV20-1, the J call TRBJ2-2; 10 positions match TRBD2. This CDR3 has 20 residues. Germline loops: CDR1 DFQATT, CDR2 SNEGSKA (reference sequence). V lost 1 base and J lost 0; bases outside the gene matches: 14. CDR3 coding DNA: TGCAGTGCTAGAGGTTGGGAAGCGGGGGGGAGGTCCCCGAACACCGGGGAGCTGTTTTTT. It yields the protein CSARGWEAGGRSPNTGELFF.

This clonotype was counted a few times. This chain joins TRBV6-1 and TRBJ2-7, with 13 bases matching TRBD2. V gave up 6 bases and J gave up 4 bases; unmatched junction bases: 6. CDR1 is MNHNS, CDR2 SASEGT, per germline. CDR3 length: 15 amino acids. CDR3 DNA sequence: TGTGCCAGCAGCCGGGGACTAGCGGGGATTTACGAGCAGTACTTC. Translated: CASSRGLAGIYEQYF.

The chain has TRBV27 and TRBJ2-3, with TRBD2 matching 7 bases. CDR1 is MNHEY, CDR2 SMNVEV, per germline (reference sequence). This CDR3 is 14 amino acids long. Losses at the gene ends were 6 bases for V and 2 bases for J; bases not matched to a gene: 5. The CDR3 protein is CASSWGGNTDTQYF. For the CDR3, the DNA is TGTGCCAGCAGCTGGGGAGGGAACACAGATACGCAGTATTTT.

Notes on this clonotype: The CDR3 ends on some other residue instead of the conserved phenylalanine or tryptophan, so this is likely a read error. CDR3 in DNA: TGCGCCAGCAGCCCGGGGACTAGCGGACGACAAGATGAGCAGTTCTCC. This gives the protein CASSPGTSGRQDEQFS. The V call is TRBV5-1, the J call TRBJ2-1, with 11 bases that match TRBD2. Trimming cost V 4 bases and J 8 bases; bases outside gene matches: 11. The V gene's germline CDR1 is SGHRS and CDR2 YFSETQ. The CDR3 consists of 16 residues.

In DNA form, the CDR3 reads TGTGCCAGCAGTTACTCGGCCACCACAGATACGCAGTATTTT. Protein: CASSYSATTDTQYF. The chain uses TRBV6-5 and TRBJ2-3; D is ambiguous. The germline CDR1 and CDR2 sequences are MNHEY and SVGAGI. The CDR3 length is 14 residues. Trimming pared 0 bases from V and 2 bases from J, leaving 6 bases between.

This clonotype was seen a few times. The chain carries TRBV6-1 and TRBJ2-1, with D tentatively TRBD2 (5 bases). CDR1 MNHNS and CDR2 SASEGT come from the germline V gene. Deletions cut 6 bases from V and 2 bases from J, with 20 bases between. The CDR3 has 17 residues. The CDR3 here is CASSKTLLLDAYNEQFF. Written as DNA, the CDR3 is TGTGCCAGCAGCAAAACTCTCCTACTAGACGCCTACAATGAGCAGTTCTTC.

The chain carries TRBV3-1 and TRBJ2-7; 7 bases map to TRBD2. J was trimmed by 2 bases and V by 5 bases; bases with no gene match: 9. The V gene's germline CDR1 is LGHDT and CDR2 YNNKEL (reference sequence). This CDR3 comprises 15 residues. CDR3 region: CASSWRASGAYEQYF. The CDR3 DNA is TGTGCCAGCAGCTGGCGGGCTAGCGGCGCCTACGAGCAGTACTTC.

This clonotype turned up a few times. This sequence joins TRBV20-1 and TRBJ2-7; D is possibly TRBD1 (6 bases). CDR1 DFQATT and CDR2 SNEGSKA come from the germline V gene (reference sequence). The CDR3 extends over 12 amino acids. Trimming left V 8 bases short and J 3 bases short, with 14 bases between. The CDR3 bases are TGCAGTTGGAACAGGGTGGGCTACGAGCAGTACTTC. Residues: CSWNRVGYEQYF.

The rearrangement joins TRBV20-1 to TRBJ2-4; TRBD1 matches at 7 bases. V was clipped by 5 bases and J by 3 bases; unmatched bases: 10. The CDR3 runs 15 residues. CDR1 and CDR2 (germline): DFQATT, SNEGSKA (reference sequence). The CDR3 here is CSAHRGVVGKNIQYF. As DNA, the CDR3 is TGCAGTGCTCACAGGGGAGTTGTTGGCAAAAACATTCAGTACTTC.

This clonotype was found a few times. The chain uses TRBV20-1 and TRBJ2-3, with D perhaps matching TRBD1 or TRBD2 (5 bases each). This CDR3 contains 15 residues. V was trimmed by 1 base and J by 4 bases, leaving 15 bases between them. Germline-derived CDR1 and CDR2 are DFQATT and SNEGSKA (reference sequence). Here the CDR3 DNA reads TGCAGTGCTAGAGGTGGCCGGATGGGGGCAGATACGCAGTATTTT. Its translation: CSARGGRMGADTQYF.

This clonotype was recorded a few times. The CDR3 sequence: CSARDREDEQYF. DNA for the CDR3: TGCAGTGCTAGAGACAGGGAGGACGAGCAGTACTTC. This rearrangement joins TRBV20-1 to TRBJ2-7, with D possibly being TRBD2 (6 bases). Trimming removed 0 bases at V and 5 bases at J, with 8 bases between. CDR3 length: 12 residues. In germline, CDR1 is DFQATT, CDR2 SNEGSKA (reference sequence).

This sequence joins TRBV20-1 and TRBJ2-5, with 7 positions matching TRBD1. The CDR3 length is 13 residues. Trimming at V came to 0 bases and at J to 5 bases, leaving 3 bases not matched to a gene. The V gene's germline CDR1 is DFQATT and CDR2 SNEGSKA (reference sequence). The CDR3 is CSARDQGEETQYF. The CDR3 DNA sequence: TGCAGTGCTAGAGATCAGGGGGAGGAGACCCAGTACTTC.

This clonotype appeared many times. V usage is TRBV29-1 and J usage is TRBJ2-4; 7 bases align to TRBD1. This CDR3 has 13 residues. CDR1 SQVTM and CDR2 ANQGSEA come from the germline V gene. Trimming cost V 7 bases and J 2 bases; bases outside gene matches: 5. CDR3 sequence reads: CSGQGFTKNIQYF. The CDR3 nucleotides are TGCAGCGGACAGGGCTTTACCAAAAACATTCAGTACTTC.

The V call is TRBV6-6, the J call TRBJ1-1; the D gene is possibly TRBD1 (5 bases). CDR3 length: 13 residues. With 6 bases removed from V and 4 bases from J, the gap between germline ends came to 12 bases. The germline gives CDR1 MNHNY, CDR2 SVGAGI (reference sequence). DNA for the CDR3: TGTGCCAGCAGCGGGGGTGGGGCCACTGAAGCTTTCTTT. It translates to CASSGGGATEAFF.

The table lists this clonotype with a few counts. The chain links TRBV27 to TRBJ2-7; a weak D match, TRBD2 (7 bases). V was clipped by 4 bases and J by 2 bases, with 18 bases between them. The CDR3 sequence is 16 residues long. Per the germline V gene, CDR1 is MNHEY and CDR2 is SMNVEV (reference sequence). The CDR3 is CASSWGGLPGPYEQYF. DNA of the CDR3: TGTGCCAGCAGTTGGGGGGGGCTCCCCGGACCCTACGAGCAGTACTTC.

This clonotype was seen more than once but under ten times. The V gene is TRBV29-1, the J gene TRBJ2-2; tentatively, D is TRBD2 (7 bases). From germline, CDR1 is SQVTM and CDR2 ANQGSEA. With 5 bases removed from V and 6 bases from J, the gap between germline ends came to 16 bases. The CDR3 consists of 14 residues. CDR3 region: CSVSGGRLSGELFF. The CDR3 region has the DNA TGCAGCGTTTCCGGGGGGCGCCTATCCGGGGAGCTGTTTTTT.

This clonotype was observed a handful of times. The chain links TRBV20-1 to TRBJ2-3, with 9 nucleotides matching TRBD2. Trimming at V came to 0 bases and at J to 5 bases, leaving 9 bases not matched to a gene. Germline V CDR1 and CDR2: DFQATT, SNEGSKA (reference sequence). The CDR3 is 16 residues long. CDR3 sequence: CSARDAGREGGDTQYF. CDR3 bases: TGCAGTGCTAGAGATGCCGGGCGGGAGGGAGGAGATACGCAGTATTTT.

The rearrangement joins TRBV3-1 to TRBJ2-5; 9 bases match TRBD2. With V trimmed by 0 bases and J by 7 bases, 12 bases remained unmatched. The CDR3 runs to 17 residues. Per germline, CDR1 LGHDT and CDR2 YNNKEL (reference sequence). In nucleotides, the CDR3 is TGTGCCAGCAGCCAAGAAGCGACTAGCGGCACCTTGGGGACCCAGTACTTC. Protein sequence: CASSQEATSGTLGTQYF.

DNA of the CDR3: TGTGCCAGCAGCCCCGGGACAGGGGGTGTCTACGAGCAGTACTTC. This sequence encodes CASSPGTGGVYEQYF. The chain is built from TRBV7-2 and TRBJ2-7; 11 bases map to TRBD1. V lost 5 bases, J lost 3 bases, and 6 bases stayed unmatched. The CDR3 covers 15 residues. In germline, CDR1 is SGHTA, CDR2 FQGNSA.

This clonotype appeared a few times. CDR3 amino acids: CASSYLGQRRLAGGMQPDTQYF. The CDR3 coding sequence is TGTGCCAGCAGTTACTTAGGACAGCGAAGACTAGCGGGAGGGATGCAACCAGATACGCAGTATTTT. This chain joins TRBV6-2 or TRBV6-3 and TRBJ2-3; 14 bases line up with TRBD2. The CDR3 length is 22 residues. Germline loops: CDR1 MNHEY, CDR2 SVGEGT. The ends lost 1 base at V and 4 bases at J; junction bases unmatched: 19.